The clone carrying this T cell receptor (beta chain) was observed once. Its antigen is unidentified. One end of the junction does not line up with germline, which may come from a read error. The donors were all Caucasian adults (living in Nashville, Tennessee). Unsorted PBMC contributed approximately 0.3 ug DNA, tens of thousands of T cell genomes, to each replicate PCR. The data were produced by immunoSEQ multiplex PCR, yet TCRdb's version contains in-frame clones alone and is incomplete. Here the sample spans about 490,000 clones, about 78% being singletons. The record originates from a study of shared clonotypes between healthy human individuals. Notes on the study in general: The donor pool, a small one, limited the genetic and exposure-history diversity represented.

Sequences were obtained from PBMCs. The receptor was derived from a woman in her 40s in good health. Some clones in this sample may be carry-over from other donors' samples.

The CDR3 DNA reads as TGTGCTAGCAGCTTAATAGCGGGAGGCCTCCCCGGGGAGCTGTTTTTT. Translated, it gives CASSLIAGGLPGELFF. The V gene is TRBV7-7, the J gene TRBJ2-2; 10 bases map to TRBD2. Looked up from germline, CDR1 is SSHAT and CDR2 is FNYEAQ (reference sequence). The CDR3 totals 16 residues.